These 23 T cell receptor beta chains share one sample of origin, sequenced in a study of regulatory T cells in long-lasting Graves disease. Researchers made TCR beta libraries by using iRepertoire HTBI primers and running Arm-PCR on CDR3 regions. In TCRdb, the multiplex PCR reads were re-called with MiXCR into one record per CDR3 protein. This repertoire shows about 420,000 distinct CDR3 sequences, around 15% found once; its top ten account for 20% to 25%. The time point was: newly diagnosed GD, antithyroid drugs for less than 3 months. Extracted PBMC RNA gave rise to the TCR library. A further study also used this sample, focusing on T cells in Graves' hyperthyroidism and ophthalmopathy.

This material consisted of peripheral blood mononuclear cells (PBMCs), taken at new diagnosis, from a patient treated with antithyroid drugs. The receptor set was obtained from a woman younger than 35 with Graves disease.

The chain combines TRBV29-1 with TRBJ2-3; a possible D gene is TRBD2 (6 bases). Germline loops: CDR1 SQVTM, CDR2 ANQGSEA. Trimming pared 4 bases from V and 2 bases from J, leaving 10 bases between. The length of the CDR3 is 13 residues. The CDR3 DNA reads TGCAGCGTTGTTGCGGGGTCCACAGATACGCAGTATTTT. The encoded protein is CSVVAGSTDTQYF.

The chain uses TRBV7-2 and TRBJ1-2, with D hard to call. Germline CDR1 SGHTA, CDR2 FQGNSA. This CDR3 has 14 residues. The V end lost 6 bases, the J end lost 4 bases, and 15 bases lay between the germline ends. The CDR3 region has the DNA TGTGCCAGCAGGCGGCCCGCGTCTCTCTATGGCTACACCTTC. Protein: CASRRPASLYGYTF. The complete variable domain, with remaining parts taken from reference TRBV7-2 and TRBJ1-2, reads GAGVSQSPSNKVTEKGKDVELRCDPISGHTALYWYRQSLGQGLEFLIYFQGNSAPDKSGLPSDRFSAERTGGSVSTLTIQRTQQEDSAVYLCASRRPASLYGYTFGSGTRLTVV.

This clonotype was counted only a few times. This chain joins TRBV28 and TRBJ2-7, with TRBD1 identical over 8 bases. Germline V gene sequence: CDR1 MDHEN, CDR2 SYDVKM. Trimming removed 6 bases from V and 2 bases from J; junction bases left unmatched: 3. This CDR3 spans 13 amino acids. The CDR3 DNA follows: TGTGCCAGCAGAGGACAGGGACCCTACGAGCAGTACTTC. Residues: CASRGQGPYEQYF.

The chain's CDR3 is CSVARAGNTIYF. The CDR3 DNA sequence: TGCAGCGTTGCTAGAGCCGGAAACACCATATATTTT. The chain is built from TRBV29-1 and TRBJ1-3; D ambiguous. CDR1 and CDR2 (germline): SQVTM, ANQGSEA. CDR3 size: 12 residues. V was clipped by 4 bases and J by 4 bases, with 8 bases between them.

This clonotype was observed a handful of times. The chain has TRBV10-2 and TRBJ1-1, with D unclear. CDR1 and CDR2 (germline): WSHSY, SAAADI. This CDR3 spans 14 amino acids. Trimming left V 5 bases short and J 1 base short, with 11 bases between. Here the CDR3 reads CASSSAIENTEAFF. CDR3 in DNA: TGCGCCAGCAGTTCTGCGATAGAGAACACTGAAGCTTTCTTT.

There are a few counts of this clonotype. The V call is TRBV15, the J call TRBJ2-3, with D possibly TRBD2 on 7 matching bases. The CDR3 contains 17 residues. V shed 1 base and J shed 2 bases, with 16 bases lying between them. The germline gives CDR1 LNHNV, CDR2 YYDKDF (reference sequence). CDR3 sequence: CATSRVRGGGFTDTQYF. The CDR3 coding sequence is TGTGCCACCAGCAGAGTGAGGGGGGGGGGGTTCACAGATACGCAGTATTTT.

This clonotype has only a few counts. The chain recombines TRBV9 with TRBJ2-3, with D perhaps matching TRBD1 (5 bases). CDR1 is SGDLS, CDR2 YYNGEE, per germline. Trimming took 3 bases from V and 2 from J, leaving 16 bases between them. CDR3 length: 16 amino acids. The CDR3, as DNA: TGTGCCAGCAGCGAGGACAACAGTGTGATCACAGATACGCAGTATTTT. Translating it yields CASSEDNSVITDTQYF.

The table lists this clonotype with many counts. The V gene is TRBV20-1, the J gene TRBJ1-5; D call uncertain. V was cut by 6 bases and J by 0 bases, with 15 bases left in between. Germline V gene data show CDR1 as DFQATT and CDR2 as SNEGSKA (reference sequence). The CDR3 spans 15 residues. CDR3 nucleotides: TGCAGTGCGCGTGAACTGAAAAATAGCAATCAGCCCCAGCATTTT. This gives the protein CSARELKNSNQPQHF.

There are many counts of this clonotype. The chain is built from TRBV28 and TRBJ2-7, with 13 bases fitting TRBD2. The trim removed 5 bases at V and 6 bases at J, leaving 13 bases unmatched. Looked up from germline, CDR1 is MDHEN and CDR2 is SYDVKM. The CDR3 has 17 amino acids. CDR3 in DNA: TGTGCCAGCAGTACCACCCCGGGACTAGCGGGATGGTTCGAGCAGTACTTC. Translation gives CASSTTPGLAGWFEQYF.

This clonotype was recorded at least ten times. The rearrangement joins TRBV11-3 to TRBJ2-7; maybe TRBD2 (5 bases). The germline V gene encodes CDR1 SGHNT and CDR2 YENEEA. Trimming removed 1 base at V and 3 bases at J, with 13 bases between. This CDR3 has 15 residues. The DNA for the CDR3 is TGTGCCAGCAGCTTAGGGGAAGCGGCCAACTACGAGCAGTACTTC. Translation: CASSLGEAANYEQYF.

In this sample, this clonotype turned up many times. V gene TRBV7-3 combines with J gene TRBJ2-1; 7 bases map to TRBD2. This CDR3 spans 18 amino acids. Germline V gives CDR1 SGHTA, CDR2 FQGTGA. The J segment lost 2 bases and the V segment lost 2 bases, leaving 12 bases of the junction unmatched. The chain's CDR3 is CASSLVSGAGKAYNEQFF. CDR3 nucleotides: TGTGCCAGCAGCTTAGTCTCAGGAGCGGGAAAAGCCTACAATGAGCAGTTCTTC.

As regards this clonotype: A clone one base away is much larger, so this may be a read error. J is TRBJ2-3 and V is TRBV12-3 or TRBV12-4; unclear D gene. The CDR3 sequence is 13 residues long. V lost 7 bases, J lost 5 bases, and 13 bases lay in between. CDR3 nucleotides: TGTGCCAGCAATGTGGCGATAATAGATACGCAGTATTTT. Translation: CASNVAIIDTQYF.

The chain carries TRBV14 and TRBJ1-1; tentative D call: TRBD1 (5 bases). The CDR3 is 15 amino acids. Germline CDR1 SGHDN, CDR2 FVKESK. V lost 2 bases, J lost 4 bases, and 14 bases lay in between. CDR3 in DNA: TGTGCCAGCAGCCAATACAGGTCTATGGGCACTGAAGCTTTCTTT. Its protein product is CASSQYRSMGTEAFF.

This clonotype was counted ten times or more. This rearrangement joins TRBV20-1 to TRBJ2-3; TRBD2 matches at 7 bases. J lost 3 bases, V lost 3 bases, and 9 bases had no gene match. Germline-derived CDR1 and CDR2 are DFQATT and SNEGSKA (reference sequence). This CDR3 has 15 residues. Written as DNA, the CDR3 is TGCAGTGCTAGTGTTGTTGCGGGAGTGACAGATACGCAGTATTTT. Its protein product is CSASVVAGVTDTQYF.

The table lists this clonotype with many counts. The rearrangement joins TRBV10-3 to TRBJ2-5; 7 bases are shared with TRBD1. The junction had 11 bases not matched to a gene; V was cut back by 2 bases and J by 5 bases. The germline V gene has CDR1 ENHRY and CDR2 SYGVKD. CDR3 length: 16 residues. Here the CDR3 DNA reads TGTGCCATCAGTGAGAACGACAGGGTGGTTGTCGAGACCCAGTACTTC. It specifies CAISENDRVVVETQYF.

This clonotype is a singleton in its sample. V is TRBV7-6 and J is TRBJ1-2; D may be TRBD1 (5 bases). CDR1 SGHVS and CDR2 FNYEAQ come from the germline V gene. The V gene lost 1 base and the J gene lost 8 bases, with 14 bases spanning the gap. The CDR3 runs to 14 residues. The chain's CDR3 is CASSLVGGSGGYTF. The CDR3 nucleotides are TGTGCCAGCAGCTTAGTCGGGGGGTCGGGGGGCTACACCTTC.

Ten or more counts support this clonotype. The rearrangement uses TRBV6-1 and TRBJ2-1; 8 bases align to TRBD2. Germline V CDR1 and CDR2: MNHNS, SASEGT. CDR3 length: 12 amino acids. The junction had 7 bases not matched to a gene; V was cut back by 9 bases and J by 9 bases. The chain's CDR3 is CASRAGAGEQFF. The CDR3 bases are TGTGCCAGTAGAGCGGGAGCGGGTGAGCAGTTCTTC.

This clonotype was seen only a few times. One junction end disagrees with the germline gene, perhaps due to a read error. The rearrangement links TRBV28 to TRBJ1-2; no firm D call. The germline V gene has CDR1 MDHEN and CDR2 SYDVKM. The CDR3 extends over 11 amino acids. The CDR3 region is CASSSTYGHTF. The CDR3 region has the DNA TGTGCCAGCAGTTCCACCTATGGCCACACCTTC.

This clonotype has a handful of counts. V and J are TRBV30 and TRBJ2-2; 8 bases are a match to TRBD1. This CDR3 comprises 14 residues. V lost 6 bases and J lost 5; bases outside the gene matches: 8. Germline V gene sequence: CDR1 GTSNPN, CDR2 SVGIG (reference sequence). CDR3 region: CACLQGAWTGELFF. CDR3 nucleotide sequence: TGTGCCTGCCTCCAGGGGGCTTGGACCGGGGAGCTGTTTTTT. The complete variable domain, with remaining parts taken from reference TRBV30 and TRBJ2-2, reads SQTIHQWPATLVQPVGSPLSLECTVEGTSNPNLYWYRQAAGRGLQLLFYSVGIGQISSEVPQNLSASRPQDRQFILSSKKLLLSDSGFYLCACLQGAWTGELFFGEGSRLTVL.

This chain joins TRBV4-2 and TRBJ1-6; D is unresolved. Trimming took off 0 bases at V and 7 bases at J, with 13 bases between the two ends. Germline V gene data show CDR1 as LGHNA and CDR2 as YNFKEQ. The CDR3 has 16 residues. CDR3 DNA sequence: TGTGCCAGCAGCCAAGATTTGGTTCCTTGGAATTCACCCCTCCACTTT. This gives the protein CASSQDLVPWNSPLHF.

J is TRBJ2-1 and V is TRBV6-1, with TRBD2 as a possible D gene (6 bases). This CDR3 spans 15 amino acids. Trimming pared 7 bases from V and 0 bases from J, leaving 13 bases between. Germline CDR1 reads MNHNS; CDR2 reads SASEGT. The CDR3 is CASKSGRSSYNEQFF. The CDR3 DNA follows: TGTGCCAGCAAGAGCGGGCGTAGCTCCTACAATGAGCAGTTCTTC.

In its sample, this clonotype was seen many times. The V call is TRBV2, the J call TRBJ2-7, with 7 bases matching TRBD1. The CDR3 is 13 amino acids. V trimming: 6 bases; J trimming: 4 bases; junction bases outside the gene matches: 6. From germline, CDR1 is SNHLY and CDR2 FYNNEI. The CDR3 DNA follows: TGTGCCAGCAGCCTAATACAGGGGTACGAGCAGTACTTC. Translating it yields CASSLIQGYEQYF.

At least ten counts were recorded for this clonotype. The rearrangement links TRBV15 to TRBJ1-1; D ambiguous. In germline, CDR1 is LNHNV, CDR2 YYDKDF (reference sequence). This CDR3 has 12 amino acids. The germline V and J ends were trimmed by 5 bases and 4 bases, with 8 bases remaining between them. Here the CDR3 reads CATSGTTTEAFF. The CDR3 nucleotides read TGTGCCACCAGCGGCACTACCACTGAAGCTTTCTTT.